The 9 T cell receptor beta chains below all came from one sample that was sequenced in a study of shared clonotypes between healthy human individuals (dated by TCRdb to between 2020 and 2021). Libraries were constructed by the immunoSEQ multiplex PCR assay. As stored in TCRdb, this immuneACCESS dataset retains in-frame rearrangements with V and J assigned. A fraction of the clones does not appear; measured against another copy, unresolved V genes explain less than half of the discrepancy, and the remainder lacks a known reason. Present in this sample are a few million clones, roughly 95% of which were seen just once. Together, the top ten hold roughly 0.13% of the sample. Sequenced: naive CD4+ T cells sorted from blood. Reading the label with the study, this specimen's cell subset or site is: CD45RA+ positively selected. The receptors were gathered from a man aged 18 to 30 in good health.

The chain uses TRBV5-6 and TRBJ1-2; tentatively, D is TRBD1 (6 bases). Trimming took 0 bases from V and 2 from J, leaving 14 bases between them. This CDR3 has 16 residues. Germline V gene lookup returns CDR1 SGHDT and CDR2 YYEEEE. CDR3 residues: CASSLVVGQSNYGYTF. Written as DNA, the CDR3 is TGTGCCAGCAGCTTGGTCGTCGGACAGTCCAACTATGGCTACACCTTC.

This chain joins TRBV5-4 and TRBJ2-5, with D perhaps matching TRBD1 (5 bases). The V gene's germline CDR1 is SGHNT and CDR2 YYREEE (reference sequence). The CDR3 sequence is 13 residues long. Trimming cost V 2 bases and J 3 bases, with 8 bases left between them. Written as DNA, the CDR3 is TGTGCCAGCAGCTTACAGGTCGAAGAGACCCAGTACTTC. Its protein is CASSLQVEETQYF.

V gene TRBV19 combines with J gene TRBJ2-1, with TRBD2 matching 9 bases. The CDR3 runs to 17 residues. Germline CDR1 reads LNHDA; CDR2 reads SQIVND (reference sequence). V shed 5 bases, J shed 7 bases, and the junction held 15 bases outside the gene matches. This chain's CDR3 is CASSPTRWTSVRNEQFF. DNA of the CDR3: TGTGCCAGTAGTCCAACCCGATGGACTAGCGTTCGGAATGAGCAGTTCTTC.

The V call is TRBV19, the J call TRBJ2-2; no firm D call. The CDR3 extends over 13 amino acids. Trimming stripped 7 bases from V and 4 bases from J, with 10 bases between. The germline CDR1 and CDR2 sequences are LNHDA and SQIVND (reference sequence). CDR3 region: CASKILVTGELFF. The CDR3 nucleotides are TGTGCCAGTAAGATCTTGGTCACCGGGGAGCTGTTTTTT.

The CDR3 DNA is TGTGCCAGCAGGCCGCCGCAGGGGGGGGGTGAAGCTTTCTTT. Its protein product is CASRPPQGGGEAFF. The V gene is TRBV6-6, the J gene TRBJ1-1; 7 nucleotides agree with TRBD1. J was trimmed by 7 bases and V by 6 bases; bases with no gene match: 11. There are 14 residues in the CDR3. Germline assignment: CDR1 MNHNY and CDR2 SVGAGI (reference sequence).

The V call is TRBV7-9, the J call TRBJ1-2; TRBD1 matches 7 bases. This CDR3 region has 14 residues. Per the germline V gene, CDR1 is SEHNR and CDR2 is FQNEAQ (reference sequence). Trimming at V came to 1 base and at J to 8 bases, leaving 7 bases not matched to a gene. The CDR3 DNA reads as TGTGCCAGCAGCTTAGGAGGACAGGCCTTAGGCTACACCTTC. Protein product: CASSLGGQALGYTF.

V gene TRBV2 combines with J gene TRBJ1-4; 9 positions match TRBD1. The CDR3 is made up of 13 amino acids. CDR1 and CDR2 (germline): SNHLY, FYNNEI. With V trimmed by 5 bases and J by 6 bases, 1 base remained unmatched. This chain's CDR3 is CASSWDRDEKLFF. CDR3 coding DNA: TGTGCCAGCAGTTGGGACAGGGATGAAAAACTGTTTTTT.

The chain recombines TRBV5-4 with TRBJ2-3; 7 bases agree with TRBD1. The V gene end was trimmed by 0 bases and the J gene end by 3 bases; junction bases not matched to a gene: 4. The CDR3 is 15 amino acids. CDR1 is SGHNT and CDR2 is YYREEE in the germline V gene (reference sequence). The CDR3 spells CASSLVGTETDTQYF. As DNA, the CDR3 is TGTGCCAGCAGCTTGGTAGGGACAGAGACAGATACGCAGTATTTT.

This rearrangement joins TRBV5-1 to TRBJ1-2, with TRBD1 identical over 7 bases. Germline values: CDR1 SGHRS, CDR2 YFSETQ. The CDR3 runs to 14 residues. Trimming took 0 bases from V and 6 from J; bases not matched to a gene: 5. The chain's CDR3 is CASSLEGQANGYTF. CDR3 nucleotide sequence: TGCGCCAGCAGCTTGGAAGGACAGGCTAATGGCTACACCTTC.